Shown below are 6 T cell receptor beta chains from a single sample sequenced in a study of T cells in women clearing cervical HPV infection (dated by TCRdb to 2017 to 2018). Library method: the immunoSEQ multiplex PCR assay. Sourced from immuneACCESS, this table was stored by TCRdb with only in-frame sequences that have V and J called. A share of the clones is absent; for the studies checked, an unresolved V gene accounts for under half, and the remainder has no known explanation. The table held for this sample gives approximately 18,000 clones. Clones ranked in the top ten supply around 17% of the sample. The sample taken for sequencing was blood buffy coat. These receptor sequences come from a woman aged 18-70 years with a cervical HPV16 infection that either progressed to CIN3+ or cleared (not recorded which).

The covered CDR3 bases are TGTGCCAGCAGCTTAGTTAGCAGGGGGGACAATCAGCCG. Its protein product is CASSLVSRGDNQP. The whole CDR3 sequence is CASSLVSRGDNQPQYF. This chain connects TRBV7-8 to TRBJ2-3, with TRBD1 as a possible D gene (7 bases). The read stops 3 residues short of the end of the CDR3; the missing end is completed from the germline J gene. Germline V gene data show CDR1 as SGHVS and CDR2 as FQNEAQ. This CDR3 is 16 amino acids long.

Turning to this clone: The read stops 3 residues short of the end of the CDR3; the missing end is completed from the germline J gene. This chain joins TRBV7-2 and TRBJ2-2; 9 bases line up with TRBD1. Germline CDR1 is SGHTA and CDR2 is FQGNSA. This CDR3 is built from 15 residues. The DNA read from the CDR3 is TGTGCCAGCAGCGGGACAGGGTCAGGGAGGGAAAAG. The encoded protein is CASSGTGSGREK. In full, the CDR3 reads CASSGTGSGREKLFF. Combining the CDR3 with reference TRBV7-2 and TRBJ2-2 gives the whole variable domain GAGVSQSPSNKVTEKGKDVELRCDPISGHTALYWYRQSLGQGLEFLIYFQGNSAPDKSGLPSDRFSAERTGGSVSTLTIQRTQQEDSAVYLCASSGTGSGREKLFFGEGSRLTVL.

Remarks on this clone: From the germline J gene comes the end of the CDR3, since the read stops 3 residues before it. The chain recombines TRBV19 with TRBJ1-1; TRBD1 might be the D (5 bases). This CDR3 contains 13 residues. Per the germline V gene, CDR1 is LNHDA and CDR2 is SQIVND (reference sequence). The sequenced CDR3 bases are TGTGCCAGTAGTGATTGGGTGGGGGGGACA. This sequence encodes CASSDWVGGT. The full CDR3 protein reads CASSDWVGGTAFF.

As concerns this clone: The read ends 3 residues before the CDR3 terminus; that terminus is restored from the germline J gene. J is TRBJ2-3 and V is TRBV7-8, with D possibly matching TRBD1 (6 bases). The CDR3 extends over 16 amino acids. Germline loops: CDR1 SGHVS, CDR2 FQNEAQ. Trimming left V 1 base short and J 6 bases short, with 17 bases between. The CDR3 region is CASSLGSPTRGDTQYF. The part of the CDR3 DNA that was read is TGTGCCAGCAGCTTAGGGTCCCCTACTAGGGGGGATACG.

In regard to this clone: The read terminates 3 residues ahead of where the CDR3 ends, so the germline J gene completes it. The chain couples TRBV6-1 to TRBJ2-2, with 9 bases matching TRBD2. Germline CDR1 is MNHNS and CDR2 is SASEGT. The CDR3 has 15 amino acids. The CDR3 sequence: CASSGVRQREEKLFF. The CDR3 bases that were read are TGTGCCAGCAGTGGCGTCAGGCAGCGGGAGGAAAAG.

As concerns this clone: Germline is not matched at one junction end, which may reflect a read error. The CDR3 extends 3 residues past the end of the read, so its final part is completed from the germline J gene. The gene calls are TRBV5-1 and TRBJ2-2; a weak D match, TRBD2 (6 bases). Germline V gene data show CDR1 as SGHRS and CDR2 as YFSETQ. The CDR3 runs to 16 residues. This chain's CDR3 is CASSIDPMGNTGGLFF. CDR3 DNA, as far as it was read: TGCGCCAGCAGCATTGACCCTATGGGGAACACCGGGGGG.